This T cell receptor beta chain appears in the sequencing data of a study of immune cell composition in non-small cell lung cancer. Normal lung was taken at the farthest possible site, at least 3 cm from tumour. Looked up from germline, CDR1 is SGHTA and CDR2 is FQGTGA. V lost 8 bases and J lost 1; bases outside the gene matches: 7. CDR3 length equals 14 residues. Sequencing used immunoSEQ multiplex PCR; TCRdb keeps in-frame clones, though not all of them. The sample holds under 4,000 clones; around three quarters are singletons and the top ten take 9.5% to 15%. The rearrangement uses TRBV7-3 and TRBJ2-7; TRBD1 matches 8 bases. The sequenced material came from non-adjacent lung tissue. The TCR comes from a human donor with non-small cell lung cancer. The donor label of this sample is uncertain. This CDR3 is CASSKQGDSYEQYF. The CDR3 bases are TGTGCCAGCTCAAAACAGGGGGATTCCTACGAGCAGTACTTC. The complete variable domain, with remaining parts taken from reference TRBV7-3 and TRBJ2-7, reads GAGVSQTPSNKVTEKGKYVELRCDPISGHTALYWYRQSLGQGPEFLIYFQGTGAADDSGLPNDRFFAVRPEGSVSTLKIQRTERGDSAVYLCASSKQGDSYEQYFGPGTRLTVT.